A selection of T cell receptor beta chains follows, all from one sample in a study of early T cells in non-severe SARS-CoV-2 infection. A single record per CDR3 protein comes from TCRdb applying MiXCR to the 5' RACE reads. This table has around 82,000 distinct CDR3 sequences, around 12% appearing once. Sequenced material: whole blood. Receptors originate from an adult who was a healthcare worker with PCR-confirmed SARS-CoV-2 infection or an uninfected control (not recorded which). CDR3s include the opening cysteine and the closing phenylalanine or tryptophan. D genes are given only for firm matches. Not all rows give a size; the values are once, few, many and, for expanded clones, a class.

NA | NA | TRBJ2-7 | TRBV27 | TGTGCCAGCAGTTTCACAGGCGCCCACGAGCAGTACTTC | CASSFTGAHEQYF
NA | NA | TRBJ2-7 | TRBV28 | TGTGCCAGCAGTTTCGGGGCGGGACTTTCCTACGAGCAGTACTTC | CASSFGAGLSYEQYF
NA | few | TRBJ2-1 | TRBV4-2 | TGTGCCAGCAGCCAAGATGGTACGGCGGGCCACAATGAGCAGTTCTTC | CASSQDGTAGHNEQFF
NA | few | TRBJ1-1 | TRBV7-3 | TGTGCCAGCTCCTACCTAGGGGAGAACACTGAAGCTTTCTTT | CASSYLGENTEAFF
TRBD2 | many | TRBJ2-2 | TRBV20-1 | TGCAGTGCTAGCGGGACTAGATACACCGGGGAGCTGTTTTTT | CSASGTRYTGELFF
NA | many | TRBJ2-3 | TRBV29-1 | TGCACCTTCGATACGCAGTATTTT | CTFDTQYF
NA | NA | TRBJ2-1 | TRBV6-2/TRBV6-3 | TGTGCCAGCACCTCTTTAGGACTGCTTTACAATGAGCAGTTCTTC | CASTSLGLLYNEQFF
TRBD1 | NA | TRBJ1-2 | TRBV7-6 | TGTGCCAGCAGCTCCTCCCAGGGGGGGAGGGACTATGGCTACACCTTC | CASSSSQGGRDYGYTF
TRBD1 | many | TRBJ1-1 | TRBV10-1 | TGCGCCAGCAGGGGGACAGGGGTAGAAGCTTTCTTT | CASRGTGVEAFF
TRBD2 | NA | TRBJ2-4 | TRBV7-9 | TGTGCCAGCAGCTTGGGACTAGCGGGAGGGCTTCGAGCCAAAAACATTCAGTACTTC | CASSLGLAGGLRAKNIQYF
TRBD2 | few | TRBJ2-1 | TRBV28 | TGTGCCAGCAGTCCAGCGGGAGGGCCTATTAGGGATGAGCAGTTCTTC | CASSPAGGPIRDEQFF
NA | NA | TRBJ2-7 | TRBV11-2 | TGTGCCAGCAGCCCCATGGGGGGGCTAGGGGCCGAGCAGTACTTC | CASSPMGGLGAEQYF
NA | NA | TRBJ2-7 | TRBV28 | TGTGCCAGCAGCAGTAGCGGAGGATACGAGCAGTACTTC | CASSSSGGYEQYF
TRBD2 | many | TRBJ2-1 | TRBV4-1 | TGCGCCAGCAGCCAAGTTCGGCTAGCGGTTTACAATGAGCAGTTCTTC | CASSQVRLAVYNEQFF
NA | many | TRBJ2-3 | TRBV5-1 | TGCGCCAGCAGCTTGGTCCCACAGGAGATCACAGATACGCAGTATTTT | CASSLVPQEITDTQYF
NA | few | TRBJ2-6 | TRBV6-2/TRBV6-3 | TGTGCCAGCACCCCGTCGGGTACAGGGGCCAACGTCCTGACTTTC | CASTPSGTGANVLTF
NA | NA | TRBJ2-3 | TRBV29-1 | TGCAGCGTCCTAGGGCGGGTGCAAGATACGCAGTATTTT | CSVLGRVQDTQYF
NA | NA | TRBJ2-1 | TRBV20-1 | TGCAGTGCTCCCGAGGCAGGCTCCTACAATGAGCAGTTCTTC | CSAPEAGSYNEQFF
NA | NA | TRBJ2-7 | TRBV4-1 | TGCGCCAGCAGCCTCCGAGGGGGAGGGCCTGGTGAGCAGTACTTC | CASSLRGGGPGEQYF
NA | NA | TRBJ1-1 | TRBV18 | TGTGCCAGCTCTCCAGGACAGAGTCAGAACACTGAAGCTTTCTTT | CASSPGQSQNTEAFF
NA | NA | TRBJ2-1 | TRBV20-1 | TGCAGTGCCCCCCTTAGAGGGAGCAGCCACAATGAGCAGTTCTTC | CSAPLRGSSHNEQFF
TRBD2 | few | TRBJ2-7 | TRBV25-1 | TGTGCCAGCAGTGAATCTAGCGGGTCGTACGAGCAGTACTTC | CASSESSGSYEQYF
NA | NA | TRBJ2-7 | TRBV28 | TGTGCCAGCAGTTCCGGACAGTCGTACGAGCAGTACTTC | CASSSGQSYEQYF
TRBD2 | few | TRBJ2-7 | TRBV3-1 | TGTGCCAGCAGTCCGCGGGGCGGGAGCTCCTACGAGCAGTACTTC | CASSPRGGSSYEQYF
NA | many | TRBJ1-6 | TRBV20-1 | TGCAGTGCTAGAGTAGGGGGGATCTATAATTCACCCCTCCACTTT | CSARVGGIYNSPLHF
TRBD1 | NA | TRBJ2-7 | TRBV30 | TGTGCCTGGAGTCTAGGCCCAGGGGGCATCTACGAGCAGTACTTC | CAWSLGPGGIYEQYF
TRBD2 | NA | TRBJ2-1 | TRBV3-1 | TGTGCCAGCAGCCAGGAGGGACTAGCGGGAGGAGAGCAGTTCTTC | CASSQEGLAGGEQFF
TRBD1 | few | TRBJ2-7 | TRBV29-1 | TGCAGCGTTGAAAGGGCAGGGCAGGGGGACTACGAGCAGTACTTC | CSVERAGQGDYEQYF
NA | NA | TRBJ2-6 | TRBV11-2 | TGTGCCAGCAGCTTCTTGACAGGCCCAGGCGTCCTGACTTTC | CASSFLTGPGVLTF
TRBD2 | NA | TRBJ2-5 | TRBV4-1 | TGCGCCAGCAGCCAAGAAAGCGGGAGCTTTGAGACCCAGTACTTC | CASSQESGSFETQYF
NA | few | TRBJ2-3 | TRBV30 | TGTGCCTGGAGCTCTATACTGGGCGATACGCAGTATTTT | CAWSSILGDTQYF
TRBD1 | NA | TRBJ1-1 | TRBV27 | TGTGCCAGCAGTTTCGTTCAGGGGGGCACTGAAGCTTTCTTT | CASSFVQGGTEAFF
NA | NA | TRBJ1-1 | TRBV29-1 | TGCAGCGTAAAAGGGTTGAACACTGAAGCTTTCTTT | CSVKGLNTEAFF
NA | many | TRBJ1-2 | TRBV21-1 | TGTGCCAGCAGCAAGGGCAGGCCCCCTGGGGGCTACACCTTC | CASSKGRPPGGYTF
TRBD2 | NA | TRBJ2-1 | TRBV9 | TGTGCCAGCAGCGAGAGACTAGCGGGCGTTGATGAGCAGTTCTTC | CASSERLAGVDEQFF
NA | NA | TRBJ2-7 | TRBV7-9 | TGTGCCAGCAGCTTAACCCGCTACGAGCAGTACTTC | CASSLTRYEQYF
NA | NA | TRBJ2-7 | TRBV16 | TGTGCCAGCAGCCCACTGAGCAGCCCCTACGAGCAGTACTTC | CASSPLSSPYEQYF
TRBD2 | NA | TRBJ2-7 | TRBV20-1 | TGCAGTGCAAACGGACTAGCGGGATACTACGAGCAGTACTTC | CSANGLAGYYEQYF
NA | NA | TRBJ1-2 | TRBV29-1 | TGCAGCGTCCGCCTGGGACAAATCTATGGCTACACCTTC | CSVRLGQIYGYTF
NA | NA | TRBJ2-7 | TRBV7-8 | TGTGCCAGCAGCACGATCACGGGGGCGTTCGACGAGCAGTACTTC | CASSTITGAFDEQYF
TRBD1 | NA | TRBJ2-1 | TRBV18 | TGTGCCAGCTCACCAGAGGACAGGGGGCCCTACAATGAGCAGTTCTTC | CASSPEDRGPYNEQFF
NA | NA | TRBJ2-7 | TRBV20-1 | TGCAGTGCTAGAGATCGGGCAGGGGTAGCCTACGAGCAGTACTTC | CSARDRAGVAYEQYF
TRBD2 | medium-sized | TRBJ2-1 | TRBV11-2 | TGTGCCAGCACCGTAGCGGGAGGGCCTGAGCAGTTCTTC | CASTVAGGPEQFF
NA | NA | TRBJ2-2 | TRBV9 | TGTGCCAGCAGCGTAGGGGGCGTACCCACCGGGGAGCTGTTTTTT | CASSVGGVPTGELFF
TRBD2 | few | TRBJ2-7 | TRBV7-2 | TGTGCCAGCAGCTCGACTAGCGGACCCTACGAGCAGTACTTC | CASSSTSGPYEQYF
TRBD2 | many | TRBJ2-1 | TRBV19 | TGTGCCAGTAGAGCGGCCGGGACTAGCGTTTTTAATGAGCAGTTCTTC | CASRAAGTSVFNEQFF
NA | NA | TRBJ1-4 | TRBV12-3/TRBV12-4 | TGTGCCACACAGGGTGGGAGTGAAAAACTGTTTTTT | CATQGGSEKLFF
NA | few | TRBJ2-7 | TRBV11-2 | TGTGCCAGCAGCCACTACCAGAGATCCTACGAGCAGTACTTC | CASSHYQRSYEQYF
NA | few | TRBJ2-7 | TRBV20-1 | TGCAGTGCTACCTCCCGGGGTATAGAGTACTTC | CSATSRGIEYF
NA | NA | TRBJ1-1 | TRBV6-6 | TGTGCCAGCAGTTACGGCCCCCGGGAGGCTTTCTTT | CASSYGPREAFF
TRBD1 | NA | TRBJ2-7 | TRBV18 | TGTGCCAGCTCACCGCTGGACAGGGCCACTCCTTACGAGCAGTACTTC | CASSPLDRATPYEQYF
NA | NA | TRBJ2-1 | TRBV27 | TGTGCCAGCAGTCCCCCCGGGCACAGGGTCAATGAGCAGTTCTTC | CASSPPGHRVNEQFF
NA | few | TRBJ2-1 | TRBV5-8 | TGTGCCAGTAACCGCGACGGATCTTACAATGAGCAGTTCTTC | CASNRDGSYNEQFF
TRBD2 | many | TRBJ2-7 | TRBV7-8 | TGTGCCAGCAGTGTGAGCGGGAGCGCCGCTAGGCAGTACTTC | CASSVSGSAARQYF
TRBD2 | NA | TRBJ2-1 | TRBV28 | TGTGCCAGCAGCGGGGGGGCGAGTGGGGCCTACAATGAGCAGTTCTTC | CASSGGASGAYNEQFF
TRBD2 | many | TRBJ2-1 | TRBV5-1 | TGCGCCAGCAGCCCAACCGGGACTAGATTAAATGAGCAGTTCTTC | CASSPTGTRLNEQFF
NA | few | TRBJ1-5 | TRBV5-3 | TGTGCCAGAAGCTTTAGCCGCCCCGAGGGGGATAGCAATCAGCCCCAGCATTTT | CARSFSRPEGDSNQPQHF